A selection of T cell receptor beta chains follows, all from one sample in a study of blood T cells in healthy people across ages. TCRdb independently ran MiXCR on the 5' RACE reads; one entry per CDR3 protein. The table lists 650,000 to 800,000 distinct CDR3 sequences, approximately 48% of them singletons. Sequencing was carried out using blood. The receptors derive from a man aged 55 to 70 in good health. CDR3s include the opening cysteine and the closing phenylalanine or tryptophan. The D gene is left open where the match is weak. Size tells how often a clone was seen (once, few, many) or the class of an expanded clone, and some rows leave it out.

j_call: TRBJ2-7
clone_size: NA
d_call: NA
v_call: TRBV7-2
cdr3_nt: TGTGCCGGCAGCTTACACTACGAGCAGTACTTC
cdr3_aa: CAGSLHYEQYF

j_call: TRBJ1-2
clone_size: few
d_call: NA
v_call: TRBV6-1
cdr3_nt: TGTGCCAGCAGTGAAGCAGTTAACTATGGCTACACCTTC
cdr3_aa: CASSEAVNYGYTF

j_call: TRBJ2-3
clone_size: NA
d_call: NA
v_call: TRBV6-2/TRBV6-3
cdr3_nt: TGTGCCAGCGGCGAGGCGGACACGGTAGGCACAGATACGCAGTATTTT
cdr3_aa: CASGEADTVGTDTQYF

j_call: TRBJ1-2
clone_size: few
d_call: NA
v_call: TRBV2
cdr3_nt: TGTGCCAGCAGTCCAAAGGGGAGGTCACGAGAAGCTAACTATGGCTACACCTTC
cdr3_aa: CASSPKGRSREANYGYTF

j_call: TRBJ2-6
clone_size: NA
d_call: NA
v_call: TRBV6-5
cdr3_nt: TGTGCCAGCAGTCCCCAGGGAAATGCTGGGGCCAACGTCCTGACTTTC
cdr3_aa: CASSPQGNAGANVLTF

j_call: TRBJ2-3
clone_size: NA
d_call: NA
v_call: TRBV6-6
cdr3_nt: TGTGCCAGCAGTTACTCGACGGGGGGCCCAGATACGCAGTATTTT
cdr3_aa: CASSYSTGGPDTQYF

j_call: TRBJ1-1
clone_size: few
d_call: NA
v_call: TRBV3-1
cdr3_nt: TGTGCCAGCCAAGCCAGGGACAAAAACACTGAAGCTTTCTTT
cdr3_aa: CASQARDKNTEAFF

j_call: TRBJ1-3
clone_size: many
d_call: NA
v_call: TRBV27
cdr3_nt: TGTGCCAGCAGTCCGTGGGCCGCTGGAAACACCATATATTTT
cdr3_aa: CASSPWAAGNTIYF

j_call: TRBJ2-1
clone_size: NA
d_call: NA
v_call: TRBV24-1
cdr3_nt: TGTGCCACCAGTGATGGACCTTACAATGAGCAGTTCTTC
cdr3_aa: CATSDGPYNEQFF

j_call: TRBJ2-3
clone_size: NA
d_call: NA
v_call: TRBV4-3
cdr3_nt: TGCGCCAGCAGCCGAGGTGAAGGGGATACGCAGTATTTT
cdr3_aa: CASSRGEGDTQYF

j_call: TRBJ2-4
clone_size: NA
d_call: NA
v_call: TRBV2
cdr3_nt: TGTGCCAGCAGTTCGATGGGGGACACCAAAAACATTCAGTACTTC
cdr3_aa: CASSSMGDTKNIQYF

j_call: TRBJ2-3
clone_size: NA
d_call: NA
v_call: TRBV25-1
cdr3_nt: TGTGCCAGCAGTGACAGAGCCTCTAGCACAGATACGCAGTATTTT
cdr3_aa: CASSDRASSTDTQYF

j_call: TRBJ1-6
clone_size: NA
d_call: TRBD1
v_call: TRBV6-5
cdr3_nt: TGTGCCAGCAGTTTGGGACAGGGAGGAAACCAAGGGACCTATAATTCACCCCTCCACTTT
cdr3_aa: CASSLGQGGNQGTYNSPLHF

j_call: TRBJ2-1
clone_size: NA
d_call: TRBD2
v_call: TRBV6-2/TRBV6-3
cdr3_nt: TGTGCCAGCAGTTCTGTGATTAGCGGGGGGTGGAATGAGCAGTTCTTC
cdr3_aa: CASSSVISGGWNEQFF

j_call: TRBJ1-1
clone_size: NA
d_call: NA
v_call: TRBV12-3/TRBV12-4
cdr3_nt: TGTGCCAGCAGTTCCGGGGTTTTGACTGAAGCTTTCTTT
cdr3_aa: CASSSGVLTEAFF